This T cell receptor (beta chain) was identified in a study of cytomegalovirus exposure and HLA in healthy donors. This clone was recorded only once. Losses at the gene ends were 3 bases for V and 0 bases for J; bases not matched to a gene: 3. This CDR3 has 15 amino acids. The germline V gene has CDR1 KGHSH and CDR2 LQKENI. It was with 60 Vbeta and 13 Jbeta primers that the PCR ran. The assay was immunoSEQ multiplex PCR, and TCRdb's table has in-frame clones only and misses some. The table records 220,000 or so clones, 60% to 80% of them present only once. The TCR was taken from a male donor in good health and CMV-seronegative. J is TRBJ2-3 and V is TRBV18; 7 bases are shared with TRBD2. Material: PBMCs. CDR3 sequence (DNA): TGTGCCAGCTCACCCACGGGAGGCAGCACAGATACGCAGTATTTT. Translated, it gives CASSPTGGSTDTQYF.